What follows are 8 T cell receptor beta chains derived from one specimen sequenced in a study of T cells in tuberculosis listed by TCRdb under 2018. Libraries were prepared through the immunoSEQ multiplex PCR assay. The table was pulled from immuneACCESS by TCRdb, which kept in-frame rearrangements only. Such tables lose some clones; where checked, under half of the loss comes from unresolved V genes, and the rest has no known cause. Present in this sample are tens of thousands of clones, roughly 93% of which were seen just once. Approximately 2% of the sample goes to the ten largest clones. PBMC were thawed, rested overnight, stained with GMM-loaded CD1B tetramer, a Live/Dead dye and anti-CD3, and then sorted on a FACS Aria II. C32 glucose monomycolate purified from Rhodococcus equi was loaded onto CD1B tetramers. Sequences were obtained from CD1b-GMM tetramer-negative cells sorted from PBMCs. The cell subset or site label corresponds to: T cells not binding CD1B-GMM tetramer, sorted from same donor. Receptors originate from an adult woman with latent tuberculosis.

The genes are TRBV10-3 and TRBJ2-5, with 7 nucleotides matching TRBD1. The germline V gene has CDR1 ENHRY and CDR2 SYGVKD. Trimming cost V 2 bases and J 5 bases; bases outside gene matches: 14. The CDR3 has 17 amino acids. The CDR3 here is CAISETGHRGQEETQYF. The CDR3 DNA sequence: TGTGCCATCAGTGAGACCGGGCACAGGGGCCAGGAGGAGACCCAGTACTTC.

The chain combines TRBV5-1 with TRBJ1-5, with D hard to call. Trimming cost V 5 bases and J 1 base, with 13 bases left between them. This CDR3 has 15 residues. Germline CDR1 and CDR2: SGHRS and YFSETQ. Written as DNA, the CDR3 is TGCGCCAGCAGGCCCGGGTGGCAGAGCAATCAGCCCCAGCATTTT. Translated, it gives CASRPGWQSNQPQHF.

The J gene is TRBJ1-6, the V gene TRBV13; TRBD1 matches at 9 bases. CDR1 and CDR2 (germline): PRHDT, FYEKMQ (reference sequence). The trim removed 6 bases at V and 7 bases at J, leaving 4 bases unmatched. This CDR3 is built from 14 residues. DNA of the CDR3: TGTGCCAGCAGTCTAGGGACAGGGAATTCACCCCTCCACTTT. Translation gives CASSLGTGNSPLHF.

The chain is built from TRBV5-4 and TRBJ2-1; tentatively, D is TRBD2 (5 bases). This CDR3 comprises 11 residues. The V gene lost 0 bases and the J gene lost 15 bases, with 10 bases spanning the gap. From germline, CDR1 is SGHNT and CDR2 YYREEE (reference sequence). CDR3 bases: TGTGCCAGCAGCTTGGTTCCCGAGGGGTTCTTC. It yields the protein CASSLVPEGFF.

This clone was counted once. The chain couples TRBV14 to TRBJ2-4; 8 positions match TRBD2. J was trimmed by 1 base and V by 1 base; bases with no gene match: 3. Germline CDR1 SGHDN, CDR2 FVKESK. The CDR3 is 16 amino acids. The CDR3 is CASSQVTGGAKNIQYF. DNA for the CDR3: TGTGCCAGCAGCCAAGTTACGGGGGGGGCCAAAAACATTCAGTACTTC.

CDR3: CASSLGPYERGSYNEQFF. CDR3 DNA: TGTGCCAGCAGCTTAGGTCCTTATGAGCGGGGCTCCTACAATGAGCAGTTCTTC. The chain uses TRBV7-3 and TRBJ2-1; 7 bases match TRBD2. Per the germline V gene, CDR1 is SGHTA and CDR2 is FQGTGA. Trimming took 2 bases from V and 0 from J; bases not matched to a gene: 10. The CDR3 is made up of 18 amino acids.

The chain employs TRBV9 and TRBJ1-2; 7 positions match TRBD1. The CDR3 loop spans 16 amino acids. Germline CDR1 and CDR2: SGDLS and YYNGEE. J lost 4 bases, V lost 0 bases, and 9 bases had no gene match. CDR3 sequence (DNA): TGTGCCAGCAGCGTAGATATTTCAGGGGGTGGCTATGGCTACACCTTC. Translation: CASSVDISGGGYGYTF.

In its sample, this clone was seen once. The chain employs TRBV28 and TRBJ2-1, with D possibly TRBD1 on 7 matching bases. The CDR3 sequence is 15 residues long. Germline CDR1 and CDR2: MDHEN and SYDVKM. V lost 3 bases and J 5 bases, leaving 14 bases between the germline ends. The CDR3 nucleotides are TGTGCCAGCAGTTTTATAACAGGGGAGGACAATGAGCAGTTCTTC. As protein: CASSFITGEDNEQFF. Drawing the rest from reference TRBV28 and TRBJ2-1, the complete variable domain is DVKVTQSSRYLVKRTGEKVFLECVQDMDHENMFWYRQDPGLGLRLIYFSYDVKMKEKGDIPEGYSVSREKKERFSLILESASTNQTSMYLCASSFITGEDNEQFFGPGTRLTVL.